Following are 20 T cell receptor beta chains from one sample sequenced in a study of T cell responses to AZD1222 COVID-19 vaccine. Clones were read by immunoSEQ multiplex PCR, and TCRdb kept only the in-frame ones, dropping some. This table holds fewer than 70,000 clones, around 90% found once. The input for sequencing was peripheral blood, taken on day 0 of AZD1222 vaccination. These receptors originate from an adult in good health.

V and J are TRBV5-1 and TRBJ2-3, with TRBD1 identical over 8 bases. The V gene's germline CDR1 is SGHRS and CDR2 YFSETQ. Trimming removed 4 bases from V and 1 base from J; junction bases left unmatched: 2. This CDR3 is 14 amino acids long. CDR3 nucleotide sequence: TGCGCCAGCAGCCCGGGACAGGGCACAGATACGCAGTATTTT. The encoded protein is CASSPGQGTDTQYF. Combining the CDR3 with reference TRBV5-1 and TRBJ2-3 gives the whole variable domain KAGVTQTPRYLIKTRGQQVTLSCSPISGHRSVSWYQQTPGQGLQFLFEYFSETQRNKGNFPGRFSGRQFSNSRSEMNVSTLELGDSALYLCASSPGQGTDTQYFGPGTRLTVL.

The V call is TRBV19, the J call TRBJ2-2, with 11 bases matching TRBD2. The CDR3 consists of 15 residues. Looked up from germline, CDR1 is LNHDA and CDR2 is SQIVND (reference sequence). After removal of 5 bases from V and 4 bases from J, the junction contained 3 bases not matched to a gene. CDR3 loop: CASSPGTSGTGELFF. CDR3 DNA: TGTGCCAGTAGTCCTGGGACTAGCGGCACCGGGGAGCTGTTTTTT.

This rearrangement joins TRBV7-9 to TRBJ2-3; the D gene could be TRBD1 or TRBD2 (5 bases each). Germline CDR1 SEHNR, CDR2 FQNEAQ (reference sequence). The V and J ends lost 6 bases and 2 bases respectively, with 12 bases between them. CDR3 size: 14 residues. The DNA for the CDR3 is TGTGCCAGCAGTTTAAGGGACCTCACAGATACGCAGTATTTT. Translating gives CASSLRDLTDTQYF. Variable domain in full (rest from reference TRBV7-9 and TRBJ2-3): DTGVSQNPRHKITKRGQNVTFRCDPISEHNRLYWYRQTLGQGPEFLTYFQNEAQLEKSRLLSDRFSAERPKGSFSTLEIQRTEQGDSAMYLCASSLRDLTDTQYFGPGTRLTVL.

The V and J genes are TRBV18 and TRBJ1-1, with D unclear. The germline V and J ends were trimmed by 3 bases and 0 bases, with 14 bases remaining between them. The CDR3 extends over 16 amino acids. Germline loops: CDR1 KGHSH, CDR2 LQKENI. CDR3 amino acids: CASSPPGRLMNTEAFF. DNA of the CDR3: TGTGCCAGCTCACCCCCGGGAAGACTAATGAACACTGAAGCTTTCTTT. The full variable domain, with the rest looked up from reference TRBV18 and TRBJ1-1, is NAGVMQNPRHLVRRRGQEARLRCSPMKGHSHVYWYRQLPEEGLKFMVYLQKENIIDESGMPKERFSAEFPKEGPSILRIQQVVRGDSAAYFCASSPPGRLMNTEAFFGQGTRLTVV.

The chain is built from TRBV5-8 and TRBJ2-6; no clear D gene. V was pared by 4 bases and J by 0 bases, with 5 bases between. CDR1 and CDR2 from the germline V gene are SGHTS and YDEGEE. The CDR3 spans 14 residues. This CDR3 reads CASSLISGANVLTF. CDR3 nucleotides: TGTGCCAGCAGCCTGATCTCTGGGGCCAACGTCCTGACTTTC.

The chain couples TRBV20-1 to TRBJ2-1; no firm D call. The CDR3 totals 11 residues. Deletions cut 6 bases from V and 6 bases from J, with 9 bases between. From germline, CDR1 is DFQATT and CDR2 SNEGSKA (reference sequence). The CDR3 protein is CSAIRANEQFF. The CDR3 nucleotides read TGCAGTGCGATCCGCGCCAATGAGCAGTTCTTC.

The rearrangement joins TRBV7-2 to TRBJ2-4; D uncertain. V lost 0 bases and J 6 bases, leaving 15 bases between the germline ends. This CDR3 is built from 16 residues. Germline values: CDR1 SGHTA, CDR2 FQGNSA. The CDR3 sequence is CASSLASTARRNIQYF. The CDR3 DNA follows: TGTGCCAGCAGCTTAGCCTCCACTGCCCGGCGAAACATTCAGTACTTC.

This clone has a single count. The V gene is TRBV4-2, the J gene TRBJ2-5; 7 nucleotides align to TRBD2. The trim removed 1 base at V and 8 bases at J, leaving 7 bases unmatched. There are 14 residues in the CDR3. Germline V CDR1 and CDR2: LGHNA, YNFKEQ. The CDR3 sequence is CASSQGGGPQTQYF. The DNA of the CDR3 is TGTGCCAGCAGCCAAGGGGGAGGGCCTCAAACCCAGTACTTC.

V and J are TRBV7-9 and TRBJ2-1, with D possibly being TRBD1 (7 bases). Germline CDR1 is SEHNR and CDR2 is FQNEAQ (reference sequence). The CDR3 runs 14 residues. Deletions cut 5 bases from V and 9 bases from J, with 17 bases between. The CDR3 loop reads CASSPATGRGEQFF. CDR3 bases: TGTGCCAGCAGCCCCGCGACAGGGCGGGGTGAGCAGTTCTTC.

This clone occurred once. The V and J genes are TRBV29-1 and TRBJ1-2, with 8 bases matching TRBD1. V trimming: 5 bases; J trimming: 1 base; junction bases outside the gene matches: 9. The CDR3 contains 15 residues. Germline V CDR1 and CDR2: SQVTM, ANQGSEA. The CDR3 DNA is TGCAGCGTTTCCGGGACAGGAGAGAGTAACTATGGCTACACCTTC. Its protein product is CSVSGTGESNYGYTF.

The V and J genes are TRBV6-5 and TRBJ2-2; D might be TRBD2 (6 bases). Germline CDR1 is MNHEY and CDR2 is SVGAGI. The CDR3 is 15 amino acids. The ends were cut back, 5 bases at V and 5 bases at J, with 15 bases in the middle. This chain's CDR3 is CASSPGLSTTGELFF. The DNA of the CDR3 is TGTGCCAGCAGTCCGGGACTCTCCACAACCGGGGAGCTGTTTTTT.

The chain carries TRBV5-1 and TRBJ1-6; TRBD1 might be the D (6 bases). This CDR3 region has 15 residues. The V gene lost 1 base and the J gene lost 13 bases, with 18 bases spanning the gap. Germline V CDR1 and CDR2: SGHRS, YFSETQ. The CDR3 loop reads CASSLMGTTTNPLHF. Written as DNA, the CDR3 is TGCGCCAGCAGCTTGATGGGGACAACAACAAATCCCCTCCACTTT. Full variable domain (outside the CDR3, taken from reference TRBV5-1 and TRBJ1-6): KAGVTQTPRYLIKTRGQQVTLSCSPISGHRSVSWYQQTPGQGLQFLFEYFSETQRNKGNFPGRFSGRQFSNSRSEMNVSTLELGDSALYLCASSLMGTTTNPLHFGNGTRLTVT.

The chain recombines TRBV9 with TRBJ1-3; D gene uncertain. The length of the CDR3 is 17 residues. CDR1 is SGDLS, CDR2 YYNGEE, per germline. Trimming stripped 4 bases from V and 0 bases from J, with 17 bases between. CDR3: CASSPGLPTASGNTIYF. In DNA, the CDR3 is TGTGCCAGCAGCCCCGGTCTCCCTACGGCCTCTGGAAACACCATATATTTT.

This clone was counted between two and nine times. The J gene is TRBJ1-2, the V gene TRBV9, with 8 bases identical to TRBD1. Germline loops: CDR1 SGDLS, CDR2 YYNGEE. V gave up 4 bases and J gave up 7 bases; unmatched junction bases: 12. The CDR3 spans 15 residues. The CDR3 coding sequence is TGTGCCAGCAGCTCACCTGACAGGGGTTGGGGTGGCTACACCTTC. Residues: CASSSPDRGWGGYTF.

This chain uses TRBV19 with TRBJ1-3, with D tentatively TRBD1 (5 bases). Germline V gene lookup returns CDR1 LNHDA and CDR2 SQIVND (reference sequence). CDR3 length equals 14 residues. Trimming pared 7 bases from V and 0 bases from J, leaving 10 bases between. The CDR3 bases are TGTGCCAGTACCCGGGGCTTCTCTGGAAACACCATATATTTT. Translated, it gives CASTRGFSGNTIYF.

This chain connects TRBV4-2 to TRBJ2-3, with TRBD2 matching 12 bases. CDR1 and CDR2 from the germline V gene are LGHNA and YNFKEQ. V lost 4 bases, J lost 11 bases, and 10 bases stayed unmatched. The CDR3 has 15 amino acids. Written as DNA, the CDR3 is TGTGCCAGCAGCCTCGGGACTAGCGGGCCGGGGGGGCAGTATTTT. Translated, it gives CASSLGTSGPGGQYF.

This clone was counted a single time. This rearrangement joins TRBV5-1 to TRBJ2-1; D unclear. Trimming shortened V by 4 bases and J by 0 bases, and 23 bases separated the two germline ends. Germline V gene data show CDR1 as SGHRS and CDR2 as YFSETQ. CDR3 length equals 19 residues. The CDR3: CASSRDPKGFIYSYNEQFF. CDR3 in DNA: TGCGCCAGCAGCCGTGACCCCAAAGGTTTCATATACTCCTACAATGAGCAGTTCTTC.

The genes are TRBV7-9 and TRBJ2-1, with D possibly matching TRBD1 (5 bases). With 5 bases removed from V and 13 bases from J, the gap between germline ends came to 12 bases. The CDR3 runs to 11 residues. CDR1 and CDR2 from the germline V gene are SEHNR and FQNEAQ (reference sequence). The CDR3 loop is CASSATERQFF. As DNA, the CDR3 is TGTGCCAGCAGCGCGACAGAACGACAGTTCTTC. The full variable domain, with the rest looked up from reference TRBV7-9 and TRBJ2-1, is DTGVSQNPRHKITKRGQNVTFRCDPISEHNRLYWYRQTLGQGPEFLTYFQNEAQLEKSRLLSDRFSAERPKGSFSTLEIQRTEQGDSAMYLCASSATERQFFGPGTRLTVL.

The chain has TRBV27 and TRBJ1-1, with unresolved D. CDR1 is MNHEY and CDR2 is SMNVEV in the germline V gene (reference sequence). With 3 bases removed from V and 0 bases from J, the gap between germline ends came to 11 bases. The CDR3 consists of 15 residues. The CDR3 loop is CASSLSSGLNTEAFF. The CDR3 coding sequence is TGTGCCAGCAGTTTGAGCTCGGGGTTGAACACTGAAGCTTTCTTT.

Only one count was recorded for this clone. The V call is TRBV3-1 (or the pseudogene TRBV3-2), the J call TRBJ1-2; 11 bases line up with TRBD1. Trimming cost V 7 bases and J 1 base; bases outside gene matches: 17. Germline-derived CDR1 and CDR2 are LGHDT and YNNKEL (reference sequence). The CDR3 is 19 amino acids. CDR3 coding DNA: TGTGCCAGCACCAAAAGGGGCGGACAGGGGGCAGGGGGTAACTATGGCTACACCTTC. The encoded protein is CASTKRGGQGAGGNYGYTF.